This TCR beta chain was profiled in a study of molecular identifiers for immune sequencing clone quantification. The authors sorted naive CD8 T cells as CD8+CD4-CCR7+CD45RA+. General study results and limits: Roughly 1 million naive cells reportedly did not prevent detection of spiked Jurkat TCR RNA from one cell. Identical TCR molecules sharing a barcode could underestimate highly expanded clone sizes.

Remarks on this clonotype: The antigen is unknown.

With 4 bases removed from V and 2 bases from J, the gap between germline ends came to 12 bases. The CDR3 has 14 residues. TCRdb re-called the PCR reads through MiXCR, storing one row per CDR3 protein. The sample comprises about 97,000 distinct CDR3 sequences, about 32% of which are singletons, and approximately 10% rests with the top ten. The genes are TRBV12-3 or TRBV12-4 and TRBJ2-7; tentatively, D is TRBD1 (6 bases). The sequenced material came from naive CD8+ T cells from blood, with Jurkat cell RNA spiked in. Indicated subset: FACS-sorted CD8+CD4-CCR7+CD45RA+ naive T cells. This TCR was recovered from a human donor in good health. Some libraries in this study had Jurkat cell RNA spiked in. The CDR3 protein is CASSSSRDTYEQYF. Here the CDR3 DNA reads TGTGCCAGCAGTTCCTCCCGGGACACCTACGAGCAGTACTTC.